This T cell receptor (beta chain) derives from a study of human T cells and chemical hapten exposure. On the study more broadly: Weekly scalp doses of diphenylcyclopropenone were given to patients during the approximately 25-week study.

As concerns this clonotype: Its antigen is unidentified.

Time point reported: patch test 1, 2 weeks after DPC sensitization. This sample's treatment: therapeutic diphenylcyclopropenone sensitization with weekly scalp DPC. As the library was built, unique molecular identifiers were attached to individual cDNA molecules. Original handling: Sampled TCR counts reached a median of roughly 98,000 per sample, with values ranging from 23,224 to 690,600. A single record per CDR3 protein comes from TCRdb applying MiXCR to the RACE reads. The V and J calls reflect TCRdb's pipeline rather than the authors' work. The sample records more than 65,000 distinct CDR3 sequences, approximately 35% being singletons. The CDR3 runs 10 residues. V lost 7 bases to trimming and J lost 8 bases, with 9 bases between them. The V gene's germline CDR1 is DFQATT and CDR2 SNEGSKA (reference sequence). Study results and limitations: Donor immune responses may differ from healthy people's, since all donors had alopecia.

The source material was whole blood, sampled in connection with sensitization to the hapten diphenylcyclopropenone (DPC). V and J are TRBV20-1 and TRBJ2-4; no firm D call. The sequence derives from a man aged 40-49 years with alopecia areata. Some clones in this sample may be carry-over from other donors' samples. In DNA, the CDR3 is TGCAGTGTCCCTCGCGACATTCAGTACTTC. Protein: CSVPRDIQYF.